The 28 T cell receptor beta chains presented below share a single source sample, sequenced in a study of T cell responses to AZD1222 COVID-19 vaccine. Assay: immunoSEQ multiplex PCR; the TCRdb copy retains only in-frame clones and omits some. Of over 90,000 clones listed, roughly 88% are singletons. Specimen: peripheral blood, collected on day 0 of AZD1222 vaccination. The receptors derive from an adult in good health.

The J gene is TRBJ2-2, the V gene TRBV11-1; D gene unclear. V lost 1 base and J 5 bases, leaving 11 bases between the germline ends. This CDR3 comprises 15 residues. Germline CDR1 is SGHAT and CDR2 is FQDESV (reference sequence). This CDR3 is CASSLEVAMTGELFF. The CDR3 DNA reads TGTGCCAGCAGCTTAGAGGTCGCGATGACCGGGGAGCTGTTTTTT.

This chain joins TRBV10-3 and TRBJ1-4, with TRBD1 as a possible D gene (5 bases). CDR3 length equals 15 residues. V was clipped by 0 bases and J by 8 bases, with 13 bases between them. The germline V gene encodes CDR1 ENHRY and CDR2 SYGVKD. The CDR3, as DNA: TGTGCCATCAGTGAGTCGGCAGGGCTGGGGGAAAAACTGTTTTTT. Its translation: CAISESAGLGEKLFF.

The chain joins TRBV29-1 to TRBJ2-2, with 8 positions matching TRBD1. The CDR3 length is 15 residues. Per germline, CDR1 SQVTM and CDR2 ANQGSEA. V shed 3 bases and J 6 bases; nucleotides not matched to a gene: 9. For the CDR3, the DNA is TGCAGCGTTGAGTTCTGGACAGGGAATCCCGGGGAGCTGTTTTTT. Its protein product is CSVEFWTGNPGELFF.

The chain is built from TRBV18 and TRBJ2-5; 9 bases agree with TRBD1. The germline V gene has CDR1 KGHSH and CDR2 LQKENI. The CDR3 runs 16 residues. Trimming removed 2 bases from V and 7 bases from J; junction bases left unmatched: 11. The CDR3 region has the DNA TGTGCCAGCTCACCATCTTTGTGGACAGGGGATAGGACCCAGTACTTC. It yields the protein CASSPSLWTGDRTQYF.

The rearrangement links TRBV19 to TRBJ1-2; D might be TRBD1 (5 bases). The V gene's germline CDR1 is LNHDA and CDR2 SQIVND (reference sequence). This CDR3 spans 13 amino acids. V shed 3 bases and J shed 7 bases, with 12 bases lying between them. The CDR3 coding sequence is TGTGCCAGTAGTATTCAACAGGTACCTGGCTACACCTTC. This sequence encodes CASSIQQVPGYTF.

This rearrangement joins TRBV7-2 to TRBJ1-1, with D possibly matching TRBD1 (5 bases). This CDR3 is built from 14 residues. V gave up 5 bases and J gave up 0 bases, with 10 bases separating them. Germline CDR1 SGHTA, CDR2 FQGNSA. DNA for the CDR3: TGTGCCAGCAGCGGGCAGGGATTGAACACTGAAGCTTTCTTT. Protein product: CASSGQGLNTEAFF.

This clone was seen ten or more times. The CDR3 spells CASSPHIYEQYF. The CDR3 DNA is TGTGCCAGCAGTCCCCACATCTACGAGCAGTACTTC. The chain combines TRBV28 with TRBJ2-7; D ambiguous. The germline CDR1 and CDR2 sequences are MDHEN and SYDVKM. Trimming removed 5 bases at V and 3 bases at J, with 8 bases between. The CDR3 sequence is 12 residues long.

The chain combines TRBV10-3 with TRBJ1-5, with 9 positions matching TRBD1. The germline CDR1 and CDR2 sequences are ENHRY and SYGVKD. J gave up 1 base and V 9 bases, and 4 bases lay outside the gene matches. CDR3 length equals 14 residues. The CDR3: CAMWTGVSNQPQHF. CDR3 in DNA: TGTGCCATGTGGACAGGGGTAAGCAATCAGCCCCAGCATTTT.

The V call is TRBV6-5, the J call TRBJ1-3; a weak D match, TRBD1 (6 bases). Between the trimmed V and J ends, which lost 5 bases and 2 bases, there was a span of 10 bases. In germline, CDR1 is MNHEY, CDR2 SVGAGI. The length of the CDR3 is 14 residues. Here the CDR3 reads CASSKGGTGNTIYF. In DNA form, the CDR3 reads TGTGCCAGCAGTAAGGGGGGAACTGGAAACACCATATATTTT.

The chain has TRBV6-5 and TRBJ1-4, with D maybe TRBD1 (6 bases). V lost 5 bases, J lost 7 bases, and 14 bases lay in between. The germline V gene encodes CDR1 MNHEY and CDR2 SVGAGI. This CDR3 is 14 amino acids long. CDR3 nucleotide sequence: TGTGCCAGCAGTAGGGGGGGAAAACTTGAAAAACTGTTTTTT. Translation gives CASSRGGKLEKLFF.

The chain is built from TRBV5-5 and TRBJ2-3; perhaps TRBD1 as D (5 bases). The CDR3 is 15 amino acids. CDR1 is SGHKS and CDR2 is YYEKEE in the germline V gene (reference sequence). With 1 base removed from V and 2 bases from J, the gap between germline ends came to 11 bases. The CDR3 DNA reads TGTGCCAGCAGCTTGAGGGGCCGTAACACAGATACGCAGTATTTT. It yields the protein CASSLRGRNTDTQYF.

V and J are TRBV4-3 and TRBJ1-1; D is ambiguous. In germline, CDR1 is LGHNA, CDR2 YSLEER. This CDR3 comprises 14 residues. Trimming took 2 bases from V and 2 from J, leaving 9 bases between them. The CDR3 loop reads CASSQRTGNTEAFF. In DNA form, the CDR3 reads TGCGCCAGCAGCCAAAGGACGGGTAACACTGAAGCTTTCTTT.

Concerning this clone: The DNA is left out, because the CDR3 cannot be placed on it with certainty; the CDR3 is given as TCRdb lists it. V is TRBV7-9 and J is TRBJ2-5; the table's D gene call, TRBD1, was not cross checked with the DNA. In germline, CDR1 is SEHNR, CDR2 FQNEAQ (reference sequence). The CDR3 spans 16 amino acids, including both terminal residues. The CDR3: CASSRQGAGFLETQYF.

The V and J genes are TRBV7-8 and TRBJ1-5; 11 bases match TRBD1. CDR3 length: 17 residues. CDR1 is SGHVS, CDR2 FQNEAQ, per germline. The V and J ends lost 1 base and 3 bases, in that order; junction bases with no gene match: 5. The CDR3 DNA is TGTGCCAGCAGCTTAGATGGGACAGGGGGACCCAATCAGCCCCAGCATTTT. This sequence encodes CASSLDGTGGPNQPQHF.

V gene TRBV6-5 combines with J gene TRBJ2-3; unclear D gene. The CDR3 length is 12 residues. CDR1 MNHEY and CDR2 SVGAGI come from the germline V gene. Deletions cut 4 bases from V and 4 bases from J, with 6 bases between. Here the CDR3 reads CASSLMSDTQYF. DNA of the CDR3: TGTGCCAGCAGTTTGATGTCAGATACGCAGTATTTT.

This clone appeared a single time. The CDR3 DNA sequence: TGCGCCAGCAGCCAAGATTCGGTCGTAAATTCACCCCTCCACTTT. It yields the protein CASSQDSVVNSPLHF. The chain couples TRBV4-3 to TRBJ1-6; D uncertain. Germline V gives CDR1 LGHNA, CDR2 YSLEER. The V end lost 0 bases, the J end lost 7 bases, and 10 bases lay between the germline ends. The CDR3 length is 15 residues.

This clone was seen just once. The J gene is TRBJ1-1, the V gene TRBV5-1; D remains ambiguous. In germline, CDR1 is SGHRS, CDR2 YFSETQ. V was shortened by 0 bases and J by 0 bases, with 9 bases between the two germline ends. CDR3 length: 15 residues. The CDR3 sequence: CASSLGGIMNTEAFF. CDR3 sequence (DNA): TGCGCCAGCAGCTTGGGTGGGATAATGAACACTGAAGCTTTCTTT.

The chain recombines TRBV5-1 with TRBJ2-5, with 9 bases that match TRBD1. Germline V gene sequence: CDR1 SGHRS, CDR2 YFSETQ. This CDR3 comprises 13 residues. V shed 5 bases and J 5 bases; nucleotides not matched to a gene: 4. In DNA form, the CDR3 reads TGCGCCAGCAGGGACAGGGGCCGGGAGACCCAGTACTTC. Translation: CASRDRGRETQYF.

The V gene is TRBV11-2, the J gene TRBJ1-2; D not resolved. V was shortened by 4 bases and J by 4 bases, with 10 bases between the two germline ends. The CDR3 totals 13 residues. Germline V lookup: CDR1 SGHAT, CDR2 FQNNGV. DNA of the CDR3: TGTGCCAGCAGCTCCGGACCGAGCTATGGCTACACCTTC. This codes for CASSSGPSYGYTF.

Here the CDR3 DNA reads TGCGCCAGCAGCCAAGATGGCCAGTATAATTCACCCCTCCACTTT. This encodes CASSQDGQYNSPLHF. The chain employs TRBV4-1 and TRBJ1-6; no clear D gene. V lost 0 bases and J lost 4, with 7 bases in between. Per germline, CDR1 MGHRA and CDR2 YSYEKL. The length of the CDR3 is 15 residues.

The chain links TRBV7-2 to TRBJ1-1; TRBD1 is a possible D gene (5 bases). The CDR3 runs 14 residues. Trimming shortened V by 5 bases and J by 1 base, and 11 bases separated the two germline ends. CDR1 SGHTA and CDR2 FQGNSA come from the germline V gene. CDR3 residues: CASSRDYQNTEAFF. The CDR3, as DNA: TGTGCCAGCAGCCGGGACTATCAGAACACTGAAGCTTTCTTT.

The J gene is TRBJ2-1, the V gene TRBV7-6; D unclear. Per germline, CDR1 SGHVS and CDR2 FNYEAQ. Trimming removed 1 base from V and 15 bases from J, with 7 bases in between. CDR3 length: 10 residues. The CDR3 DNA is TGTGCCAGCAGCTTAGAAGCGACGTTCTTC. Translating it yields CASSLEATFF.

Here the CDR3 reads CASSRADRAQHF. As DNA, the CDR3 is TGTGCCAGCAGCCGGGCCGATAGGGCCCAGCATTTT. The gene calls are TRBV7-9 and TRBJ1-5, with D uncertain. The CDR3 covers 12 residues. Trimming pared 5 bases from V and 11 bases from J, leaving 13 bases between. Germline V gives CDR1 SEHNR, CDR2 FQNEAQ (reference sequence). Drawing the rest from reference TRBV7-9 and TRBJ1-5, the complete variable domain is DTGVSQNPRHKITKRGQNVTFRCDPISEHNRLYWYRQTLGQGPEFLTYFQNEAQLEKSRLLSDRFSAERPKGSFSTLEIQRTEQGDSAMYLCASSRADRAQHFGDGTRLSIL.

In its sample, this clone was seen a few times. The V call is TRBV5-1, the J call TRBJ2-3, with 9 bases matching TRBD2. From germline, CDR1 is SGHRS and CDR2 YFSETQ. V trimming: 2 bases; J trimming: 4 bases; junction bases outside the gene matches: 5. The CDR3 covers 15 residues. DNA for the CDR3: TGCGCCAGCAGCTTTTTGGGACTAGCATCAGATACGCAGTATTTT. As protein: CASSFLGLASDTQYF.

This chain connects TRBV19 to TRBJ2-1; D tentatively fits TRBD1 or TRBD2 (5 bases each). The CDR3 sequence is 11 residues long. Trimming pared 9 bases from V and 6 bases from J, leaving 9 bases between. Germline CDR1 LNHDA, CDR2 SQIVND (reference sequence). The CDR3 DNA reads as TGTGCCAGCCGGGACCTCAATGAGCAGTTCTTC. This sequence encodes CASRDLNEQFF.

The chain combines TRBV3-1 (or the pseudogene TRBV3-2) with TRBJ2-7; 9 bases are shared with TRBD1. The length of the CDR3 is 16 residues. Trimming removed 4 bases from V and 5 bases from J; junction bases left unmatched: 12. CDR1 LGHDT and CDR2 YNNKEL come from the germline V gene (reference sequence). CDR3 nucleotide sequence: TGTGCCAGCAGCCGTTTAAGGGACAGGGAAATCCACGAGCAGTACTTC. Protein product: CASSRLRDREIHEQYF.

This chain uses TRBV9 with TRBJ1-2; D possibly corresponds to TRBD1 (5 bases). There are 16 residues in the CDR3. Germline V gene data show CDR1 as SGDLS and CDR2 as YYNGEE. The V gene lost 0 bases and the J gene lost 5 bases, with 17 bases spanning the gap. CDR3 sequence reads: CASSVGVGREDYGYTF. The CDR3 coding sequence is TGTGCCAGCAGCGTAGGTGTGGGACGGGAAGATTATGGCTACACCTTC.

V and J are TRBV7-2 and TRBJ1-5; 7 nucleotides line up with TRBD1. With 2 bases clipped from V and 0 bases from J, the junction kept 10 bases outside the gene matches. Per the germline V gene, CDR1 is SGHTA and CDR2 is FQGNSA. The CDR3 extends over 18 amino acids. In DNA form, the CDR3 reads TGTGCCAGCAGCTTATCGGGACAGTCCTTCTATAGCAATCAGCCCCAGCATTTT. Translation gives CASSLSGQSFYSNQPQHF.